The 22 T cell receptor beta chains given below trace back to one sample, sequenced in a study of T cells in localized non-small cell lung cancer. Clones were read by immunoSEQ multiplex PCR, and TCRdb kept only the in-frame ones, dropping some. The sample includes a few thousand clones, 25% to 35% of them seen just once. Specimen: normal lung tissue next to the tumor, collected before any cancer treatment. The receptors originated from a woman aged 35-75 years with stage II squamous cell lung carcinoma.

The chain combines TRBV6-8 with TRBJ1-1; possible D gene TRBD1, 5 bases. V lost 7 bases to trimming and J lost 1 base, with 13 bases between them. CDR1 is MNHGY and CDR2 is SAAAGT in the germline V gene. This CDR3 comprises 14 residues. For the CDR3, the DNA is TGTGCCAGCACCACATTTACAGGGAACACTGAAGCTTTCTTT. This sequence encodes CASTTFTGNTEAFF.

This sequence joins TRBV11-3 and TRBJ2-6; D is unresolved. The CDR3 contains 14 residues. The V end was cut by 8 bases, the J end by 3 bases, with 11 bases between. Germline-derived CDR1 and CDR2 are SGHNT and YENEEA. CDR3 nucleotides: TGTGCCAGCGGGCCAGGTCGTGGGGCCAACGTCCTGACTTTC. Encoded protein: CASGPGRGANVLTF.

CDR3 loop: CASSFRAGTAESSYNEQFF. In DNA, the CDR3 is TGTGCCAGCAGCTTCCGCGCCGGGACAGCAGAGAGCTCCTACAATGAGCAGTTCTTC. The chain employs TRBV11-3 and TRBJ2-1; 7 bases line up with TRBD1. The germline CDR1 and CDR2 sequences are SGHNT and YENEEA. The ends lost 3 bases at V and 0 bases at J; junction bases unmatched: 14. This CDR3 spans 19 amino acids.

This clone was detected a few times. The chain combines TRBV7-5 with TRBJ1-6; TRBD1 is taken as the D call from the table, unchecked against the DNA. TRBV7-5 is a pseudogene. The CDR3 loop spans 15 amino acids. CDR3 in amino acids: CASSSLTGSNSPLHF. The CDR3 DNA reads TGTGCCAGCAGCTCGTTAACAGGGTCTAATTCACCCCTCCACTTT.

The rearrangement links TRBV29-1 to TRBJ2-3, with 10 bases aligning to TRBD2. The CDR3 contains 15 residues. V lost 3 bases and J lost 0; bases outside the gene matches: 3. Germline CDR1 and CDR2: SQVTM and ANQGSEA. The CDR3 is CSVESSGGSTDTQYF. CDR3 sequence (DNA): TGCAGCGTTGAGTCTAGCGGGGGTAGCACAGATACGCAGTATTTT.

This clone was picked up a small number of times. J is TRBJ1-3 and V is TRBV11-3, with a tentative D call TRBD1 (6 bases). The CDR3 spans 16 residues. Trimming took 3 bases from V and 4 from J, leaving 16 bases between them. Germline CDR1 is SGHNT and CDR2 is YENEEA. The DNA of the CDR3 is TGTGCCAGCAGCTTTGCTCCCGCAGGGGTAGGAAACACCATATATTTT. This translates into CASSFAPAGVGNTIYF. Full variable domain (missing parts from reference TRBV11-3 and TRBJ1-3): EAGVVQSPRYKIIEKKQPVAFWCNPISGHNTLYWYLQNLGQGPELLIRYENEEAVDDSQLPKDRFSAERLKGVDSTLKIQPAELGDSAVYLCASSFAPAGVGNTIYFGEGSWLTVV.

This clone was seen only a few times. The chain has TRBV6-7 and TRBJ2-5; weak D call: TRBD1 (5 bases). TRBV6-7 is filed as an ORF, its function uncertain. The CDR3 loop spans 14 amino acids. Trimming left V 7 bases short and J 8 bases short, with 20 bases between. CDR3 sequence reads: CASTPTQVRRTQYF. CDR3 DNA: TGTGCCAGCACCCCTACACAGGTCCGAAGAACCCAGTACTTC.

V gene TRBV6-8 combines with J gene TRBJ1-1; D is ambiguous. V lost 0 bases to trimming and J lost 7 bases, with 9 bases between them. This CDR3 is built from 13 residues. Per germline, CDR1 MNHGY and CDR2 SAAAGT. CDR3 DNA sequence: TGTGCCAGCAGTTACTCGTATAGAGATGAAGCTTTCTTT. It is translated as CASSYSYRDEAFF.

This clone was seen a few times. The chain uses TRBV28 and TRBJ1-1, with 7 bases fitting TRBD1. Losses at the gene ends were 6 bases for V and 4 bases for J; bases not matched to a gene: 8. The CDR3 covers 14 residues. Per the germline V gene, CDR1 is MDHEN and CDR2 is SYDVKM. The CDR3 here is CASRAGAGGTEAFF. CDR3 DNA: TGTGCCAGCAGAGCAGGGGCAGGGGGCACTGAAGCTTTCTTT.

This clone was seen a few times. The V gene is TRBV5-1, the J gene TRBJ2-7; D gene unclear. The CDR3 is made up of 14 amino acids. Deletions cut 0 bases from V and 5 bases from J, with 12 bases between. Germline V gives CDR1 SGHRS, CDR2 YFSETQ. CDR3 amino acids: CASSLEQTSNEQYF. In DNA form, the CDR3 reads TGCGCCAGCAGCTTGGAGCAGACGAGCAACGAGCAGTACTTC.

This clone was observed a few times. This sequence joins TRBV9 and TRBJ2-1; D unresolved. CDR1 and CDR2 (germline): SGDLS, YYNGEE. Trimming removed 4 bases from V and 7 bases from J, with 9 bases in between. CDR3 length: 12 amino acids. CDR3 amino acids: CASSPSTNEQFF. In DNA form, the CDR3 reads TGTGCCAGCAGCCCTTCGACAAATGAGCAGTTCTTC. Full variable domain (outside the CDR3, taken from reference TRBV9 and TRBJ2-1): DSGVTQTPKHLITATGQRVTLRCSPRSGDLSVYWYQQSLDQGLQFLIQYYNGEERAKGNILERFSAQQFPDLHSELNLSSLELGDSALYFCASSPSTNEQFFGPGTRLTVL.

This clone has a handful of counts. V gene TRBV9 combines with J gene TRBJ1-5; unclear D gene. The CDR3 is 14 residues long. Deletions cut 1 base from V and 3 bases from J, with 8 bases between. CDR1 is SGDLS, CDR2 YYNGEE, per germline. CDR3 loop: CASSVFPTNQPQHF. As DNA, the CDR3 is TGTGCCAGCAGCGTATTCCCAACCAATCAGCCCCAGCATTTT.

This chain connects TRBV5-1 to TRBJ2-1; possible D gene TRBD2, 6 bases. V was cut by 2 bases and J by 0 bases, with 9 bases left in between. This CDR3 region has 15 residues. Germline V gene lookup returns CDR1 SGHRS and CDR2 YFSETQ. CDR3 nucleotide sequence: TGCGCCAGCAGCTTCCGGGAGTCCTCCTACAATGAGCAGTTCTTC. It codes for CASSFRESSYNEQFF.

The chain employs TRBV19 and TRBJ2-7; D is tentatively TRBD1 or TRBD2 (6 bases each). The CDR3 spans 17 residues. Germline lookup yields CDR1 LNHDA and CDR2 SQIVND (reference sequence). V dropped 3 bases and J dropped 1 base, with 19 bases sitting between them. CDR3 in amino acids: CASSIRESKQGSYEQYF. The CDR3 DNA is TGTGCCAGTAGTATTCGGGAGAGTAAACAGGGATCCTACGAGCAGTACTTC.

This clone was seen more than once but under ten times. The V and J genes are TRBV9 and TRBJ1-5; 8 bases align to TRBD1. The germline CDR1 and CDR2 sequences are SGDLS and YYNGEE. V trimming: 5 bases; J trimming: 0 bases; junction bases outside the gene matches: 1. The CDR3 consists of 14 residues. The CDR3 reads CASRDRVSNQPQHF. In DNA, the CDR3 is TGTGCCAGCAGGGACAGGGTTAGCAATCAGCCCCAGCATTTT. Full variable domain (outside the CDR3, taken from reference TRBV9 and TRBJ1-5): DSGVTQTPKHLITATGQRVTLRCSPRSGDLSVYWYQQSLDQGLQFLIQYYNGEERAKGNILERFSAQQFPDLHSELNLSSLELGDSALYFCASRDRVSNQPQHFGDGTRLSIL.

This clone was recorded a few times. This chain joins TRBV19 and TRBJ1-1, with 11 bases aligning to TRBD1. The CDR3 is 17 residues long. The ends lost 5 bases at V and 1 base at J; junction bases unmatched: 9. Germline loops: CDR1 LNHDA, CDR2 SQIVND (reference sequence). The chain's CDR3 is CASSGTGQGVWNTEAFF. The CDR3 nucleotides read TGTGCCAGTAGTGGGACGGGACAGGGGGTTTGGAACACTGAAGCTTTCTTT.

This chain links TRBV6-8 with TRBJ1-2; TRBD1 matches 11 bases. The CDR3 contains 14 residues. Germline loops: CDR1 MNHGY, CDR2 SAAAGT. V lost 5 bases, J lost 4 bases, and 3 bases stayed unmatched. The CDR3 sequence: CASSGTGGTYGYTF. The CDR3 DNA is TGTGCCAGCAGTGGGACAGGGGGTACCTATGGCTACACCTTC.

This clone was detected a few times. This chain connects TRBV6-8 to TRBJ2-7; 10 bases fit TRBD1. V was pared by 5 bases and J by 5 bases, with 6 bases of the junction left unmatched. This CDR3 is built from 14 residues. Germline CDR1 and CDR2: MNHGY and SAAAGT. CDR3 region: CASSRDRGFNEQYF. For the CDR3, the DNA is TGTGCCAGCAGTCGGGACAGGGGTTTCAACGAGCAGTACTTC.

The chain employs TRBV19 and TRBJ2-1, with D possibly being TRBD1 or TRBD2 (5 bases each). V shed 5 bases and J shed 9 bases, with 14 bases lying between them. From germline, CDR1 is LNHDA and CDR2 SQIVND (reference sequence). There are 13 residues in the CDR3. CDR3 protein: CASSFGTRTEQFF. CDR3 DNA sequence: TGTGCCAGTAGTTTCGGGACCCGGACTGAGCAGTTCTTC. Drawing the rest from reference TRBV19 and TRBJ2-1, the complete variable domain is DGGITQSPKYLFRKEGQNVTLSCEQNLNHDAMYWYRQDPGQGLRLIYYSQIVNDFQKGDIAEGYSVSREKKESFPLTVTSAQKNPTAFYLCASSFGTRTEQFFGPGTRLTVL.

In this sample, this clone turned up a few times. The chain is built from TRBV9 and TRBJ1-2; the D gene is possibly TRBD1 (6 bases). V dropped 5 bases and J dropped 1 base, with 12 bases sitting between them. The CDR3 contains 14 residues. Germline-derived CDR1 and CDR2 are SGDLS and YYNGEE. The CDR3 sequence: CASRSQGGNYGYTF. The DNA for the CDR3 is TGTGCCAGCAGGTCACAGGGAGGTAACTATGGCTACACCTTC.

V usage is TRBV5-1 and J usage is TRBJ2-3, with D possibly being TRBD2 (6 bases). The CDR3 has 16 amino acids. V gave up 4 bases and J gave up 5 bases, with 20 bases separating them. Germline loops: CDR1 SGHRS, CDR2 YFSETQ. CDR3 bases: TGCGCCAGCAGCCCGGGGACTGGGACCGGGAGAGATACGCAGTATTTT. Encoded protein: CASSPGTGTGRDTQYF.

The chain employs TRBV5-1 and TRBJ2-3, with a possible D match to TRBD1 (6 bases). The V gene lost 4 bases and the J gene lost 4 bases, with 13 bases spanning the gap. CDR1 is SGHRS, CDR2 YFSETQ, per germline. The CDR3 is 14 amino acids. The CDR3 bases are TGCGCCAGCAGCCTGGGGGCTCCGTCAGATACGCAGTATTTT. Translation gives CASSLGAPSDTQYF.